This T cell receptor (beta chain) is drawn from a study of OX40 agonist ivuxolimab in advanced cancers. About the study: Clinicians treated patients with ivuxolimab, an agonistic anti-OX40 (CD134) antibody. One hepatocellular carcinoma and a couple of cutaneous melanoma patients partially responded.

Germline V lookup: CDR1 MNHGY, CDR2 SVAAGI. There are 15 residues in the CDR3. The V and J ends lost 3 bases and 2 bases respectively, with 13 bases between them. Blood specimens came from baseline, cycle 4 day 1, and cycle 7 day 1. The assay was immunoSEQ multiplex PCR, and TCRdb's table has in-frame clones only and misses some. The sample yields 13,000 or so clones, approximately 80% seen once. The sequence was collected from an adult with an advanced solid tumor such as melanoma, head and neck, liver or kidney cancer. The chain has TRBV6-9 and TRBJ2-5; the D is unclear. The sequenced sample was CD4+ or CD8+ T cells sorted from blood, obtained in a trial of the OX40 agonist ivuxolimab. CDR3 protein: CASSYSEPDQETQYF. The DNA for the CDR3 is TGTGCCAGCAGTTACTCTGAGCCAGATCAAGAGACCCAGTACTTC.